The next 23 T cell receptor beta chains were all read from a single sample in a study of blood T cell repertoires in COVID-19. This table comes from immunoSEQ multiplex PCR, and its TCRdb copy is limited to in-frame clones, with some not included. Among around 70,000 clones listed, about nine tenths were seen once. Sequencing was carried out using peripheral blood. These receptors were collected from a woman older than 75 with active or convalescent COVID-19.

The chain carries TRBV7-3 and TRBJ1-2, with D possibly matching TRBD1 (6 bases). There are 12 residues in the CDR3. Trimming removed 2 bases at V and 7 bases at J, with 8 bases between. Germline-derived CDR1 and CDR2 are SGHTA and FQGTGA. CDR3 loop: CASSLPQGGYTF. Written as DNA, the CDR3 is TGTGCCAGCAGCTTACCACAGGGTGGCTACACCTTC.

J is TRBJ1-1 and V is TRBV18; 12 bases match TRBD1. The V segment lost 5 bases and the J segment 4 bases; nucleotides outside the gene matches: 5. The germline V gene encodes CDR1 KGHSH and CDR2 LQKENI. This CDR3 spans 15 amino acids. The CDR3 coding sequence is TGTGCCAGCTCAGGGACAGGGGGCGTCGGCACTGAAGCTTTCTTT. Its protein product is CASSGTGGVGTEAFF.

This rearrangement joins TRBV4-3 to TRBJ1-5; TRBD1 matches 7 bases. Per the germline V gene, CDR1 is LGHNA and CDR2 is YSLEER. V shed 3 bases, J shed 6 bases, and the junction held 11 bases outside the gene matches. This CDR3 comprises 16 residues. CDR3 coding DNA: TGCGCCAGCAGCCAGAGCTTGACAGGGACGGTTCAGCCCCAGCATTTT. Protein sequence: CASSQSLTGTVQPQHF.

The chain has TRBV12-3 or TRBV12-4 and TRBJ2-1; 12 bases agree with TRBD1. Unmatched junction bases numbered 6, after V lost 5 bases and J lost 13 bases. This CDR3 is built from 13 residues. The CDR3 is CASSRTGQGAQFF. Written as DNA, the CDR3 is TGTGCCAGCAGTCGAACGGGACAGGGGGCTCAGTTCTTC.

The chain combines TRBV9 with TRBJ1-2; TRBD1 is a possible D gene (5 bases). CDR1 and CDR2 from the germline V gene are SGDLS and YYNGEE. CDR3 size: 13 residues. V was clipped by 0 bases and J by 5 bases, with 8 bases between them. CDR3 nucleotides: TGTGCCAGCAGCGTAGCTGCAGGGTATGGCTACACCTTC. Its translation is CASSVAAGYGYTF.

The CDR3 sequence: CSVVAGGYGYTF. In DNA, the CDR3 is TGCAGCGTGGTCGCGGGGGGGTATGGCTACACCTTC. This chain links TRBV29-1 with TRBJ1-2; weak D call: TRBD1 (5 bases). Germline-derived CDR1 and CDR2 are SQVTM and ANQGSEA. Trimming pared 6 bases from V and 5 bases from J, leaving 13 bases between. This CDR3 is built from 12 residues.

The CDR3 nucleotides are TGTGCCAGCAGCTTAACATACATGGGACAGTGGGGCTACACCTTC. Its translation: CASSLTYMGQWGYTF. The chain links TRBV7-8 to TRBJ1-2; TRBD1 matches 7 bases. The length of the CDR3 is 15 residues. After removal of 2 bases from V and 8 bases from J, the junction contained 11 bases not matched to a gene. Germline V gives CDR1 SGHVS, CDR2 FQNEAQ.

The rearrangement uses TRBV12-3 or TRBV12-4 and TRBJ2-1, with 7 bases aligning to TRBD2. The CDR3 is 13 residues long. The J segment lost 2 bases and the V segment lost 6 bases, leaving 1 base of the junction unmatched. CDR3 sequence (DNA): TGTGCCAGCAGCCGGGGGGCCTACAATGAGCAGTTCTTC. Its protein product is CASSRGAYNEQFF.

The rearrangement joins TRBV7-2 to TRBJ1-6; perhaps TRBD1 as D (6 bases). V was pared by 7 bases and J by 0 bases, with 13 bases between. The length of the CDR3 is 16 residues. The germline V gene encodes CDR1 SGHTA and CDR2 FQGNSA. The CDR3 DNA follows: TGTGCCAGCACCTCTGGCAGGGGCTCCTATAATTCACCCCTCCACTTT. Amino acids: CASTSGRGSYNSPLHF.

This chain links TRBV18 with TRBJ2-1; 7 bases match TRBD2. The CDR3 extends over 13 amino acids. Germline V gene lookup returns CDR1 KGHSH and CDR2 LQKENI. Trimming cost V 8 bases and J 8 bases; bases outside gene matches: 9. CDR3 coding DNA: TGTGCCAGCACTCAAGCGGGGATCTATGAGCAGTTCTTC. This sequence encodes CASTQAGIYEQFF.

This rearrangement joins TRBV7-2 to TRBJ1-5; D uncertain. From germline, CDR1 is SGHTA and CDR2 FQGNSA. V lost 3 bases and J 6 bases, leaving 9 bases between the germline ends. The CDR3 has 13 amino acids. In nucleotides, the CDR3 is TGTGCCAGCAGCTTCGGAGGGTCTCAGCCCCAGCATTTT. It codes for CASSFGGSQPQHF.

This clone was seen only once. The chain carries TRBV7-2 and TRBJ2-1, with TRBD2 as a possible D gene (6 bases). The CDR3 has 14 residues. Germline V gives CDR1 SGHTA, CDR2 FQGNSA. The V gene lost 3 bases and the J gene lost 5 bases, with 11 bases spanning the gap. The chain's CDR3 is CASSFGGRNNEQFF. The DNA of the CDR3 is TGTGCCAGCAGCTTCGGGGGAAGGAACAATGAGCAGTTCTTC.

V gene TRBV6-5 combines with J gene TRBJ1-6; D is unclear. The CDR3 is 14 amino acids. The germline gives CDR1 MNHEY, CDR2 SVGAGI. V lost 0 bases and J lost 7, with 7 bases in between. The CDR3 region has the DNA TGTGCCAGCAGTTACTCTCTACAGAATTCACCCCTCCACTTT. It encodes CASSYSLQNSPLHF.

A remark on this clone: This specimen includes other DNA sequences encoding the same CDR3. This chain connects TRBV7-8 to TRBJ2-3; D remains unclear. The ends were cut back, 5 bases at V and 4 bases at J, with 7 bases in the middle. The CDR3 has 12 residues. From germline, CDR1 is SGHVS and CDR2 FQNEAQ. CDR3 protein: CASSPSADTQYF. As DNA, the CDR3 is TGTGCCAGCAGCCCCTCAGCAGATACGCAGTATTTT.

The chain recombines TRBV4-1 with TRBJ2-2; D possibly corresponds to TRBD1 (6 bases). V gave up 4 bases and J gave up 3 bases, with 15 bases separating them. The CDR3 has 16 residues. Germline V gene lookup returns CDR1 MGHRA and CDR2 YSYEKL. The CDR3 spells CASSRTGSYDTGELFF. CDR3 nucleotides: TGCGCCAGCAGCCGTACAGGGTCCTATGACACCGGGGAGCTGTTTTTT.

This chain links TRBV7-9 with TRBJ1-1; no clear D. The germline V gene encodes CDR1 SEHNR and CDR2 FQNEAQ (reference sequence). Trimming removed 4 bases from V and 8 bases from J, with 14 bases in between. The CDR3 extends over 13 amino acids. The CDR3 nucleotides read TGTGCCAGCAGCTCGCCTGCCTCCCAGGAAGCTTTCTTT. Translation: CASSSPASQEAFF.

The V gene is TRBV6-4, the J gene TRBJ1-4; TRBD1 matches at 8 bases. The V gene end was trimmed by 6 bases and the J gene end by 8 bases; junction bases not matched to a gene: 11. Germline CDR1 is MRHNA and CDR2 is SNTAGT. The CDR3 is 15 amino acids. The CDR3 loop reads CASRPRTGRVEKLFF. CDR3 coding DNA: TGTGCCAGCAGACCACGGACAGGGAGGGTGGAAAAACTGTTTTTT.

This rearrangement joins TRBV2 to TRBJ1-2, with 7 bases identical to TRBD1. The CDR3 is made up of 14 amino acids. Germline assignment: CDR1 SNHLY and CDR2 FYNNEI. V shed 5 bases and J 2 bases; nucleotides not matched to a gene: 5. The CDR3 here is CASSPQGQNYGYTF. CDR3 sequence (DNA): TGTGCCAGCAGTCCACAGGGGCAAAACTATGGCTACACCTTC.

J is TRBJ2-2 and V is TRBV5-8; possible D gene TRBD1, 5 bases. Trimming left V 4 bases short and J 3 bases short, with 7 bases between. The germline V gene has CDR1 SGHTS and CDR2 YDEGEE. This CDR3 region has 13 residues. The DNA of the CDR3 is TGTGCCAGCAGCGACAGTTACACCGGGGAGCTGTTTTTT. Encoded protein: CASSDSYTGELFF. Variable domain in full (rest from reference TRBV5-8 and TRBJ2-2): EAGVTQSPTHLIKTRGQQATLRCSPISGHTSVYWYQQALGLGLQFLLWYDEGEERNRGNFPPRFSGRQFPNYSSELNVNALELEDSALYLCASSDSYTGELFFGEGSRLTVL.

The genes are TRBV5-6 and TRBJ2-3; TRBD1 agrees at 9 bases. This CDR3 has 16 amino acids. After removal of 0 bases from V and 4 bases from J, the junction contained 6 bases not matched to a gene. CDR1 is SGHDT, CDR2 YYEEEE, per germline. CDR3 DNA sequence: TGTGCCAGCAGCTTGGCGCCGGGACAGGGATCAGATACGCAGTATTTT. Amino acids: CASSLAPGQGSDTQYF.

The CDR3 sequence: CASSPGGSNTEAFF. The CDR3 region has the DNA TGTGCCAGCTCACCAGGGGGGTCGAACACTGAAGCTTTCTTT. The genes are TRBV18 and TRBJ1-1, with D possibly TRBD1 on 5 matching bases. Germline V CDR1 and CDR2: KGHSH, LQKENI. The CDR3 runs 14 residues. V was pared by 2 bases and J by 1 base, with 8 bases between.

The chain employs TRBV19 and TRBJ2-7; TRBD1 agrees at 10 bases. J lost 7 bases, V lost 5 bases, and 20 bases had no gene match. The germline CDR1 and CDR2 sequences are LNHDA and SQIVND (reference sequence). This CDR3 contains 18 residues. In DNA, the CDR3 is TGTGCCAGTAGTTCCCCACCAAGTTTGGGACAGGGGATGGGGGAGCAGTACTTC. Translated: CASSSPPSLGQGMGEQYF.

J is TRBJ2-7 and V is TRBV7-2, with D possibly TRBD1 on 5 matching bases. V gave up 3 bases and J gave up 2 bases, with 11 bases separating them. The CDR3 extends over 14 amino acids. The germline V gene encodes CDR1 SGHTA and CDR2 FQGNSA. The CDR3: CASSLSGSTYEQYF. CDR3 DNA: TGTGCCAGCAGCTTGTCAGGGTCGACCTACGAGCAGTACTTC.